The clone carrying this T cell receptor (beta chain) has only a few counts. Its matching antigen is unknown. V was pared by 5 bases and J by 8 bases, with 19 bases between. CDR1 and CDR2 from the germline V gene are LNHDA and SQIVND (reference sequence). The CDR3 runs to 16 residues. This sample was included in a study of beta chain features in type 1 diabetes. Study-wide findings and caveats: The study found fewer insertions and more deletions at VDJ junctions in type 1 diabetes patients. There was a moderate but significant shortening of TCRB CDR3s in all four CD4+ subsets of Type 1 diabetes patients. Using cDNA template may skew counts toward highly expressing activated cells.

A heparinised blood draw that averaged approximately 110 mL was obtained once from each donor. CD4+ cells of the naive, central memory, regulatory and stem cell-like memory types were sorted via CD45RO/CCR7/CD25/CD127/CD95/CD27. The investigators reverse transcribed all of the isolated RNA, so they sequenced expressed TCRB transcripts. This table comes from immunoSEQ multiplex PCR, and its TCRdb copy is limited to in-frame clones, with some not included. The table lists 500,000 to 850,000 clones, over 12% of them singletons. This chain uses TRBV19 with TRBJ1-6; the D gene is possibly TRBD1 (5 bases). The sequencing sample was made of naive CD4+ T cells from blood. This receptor was taken from a man younger than 35 with type 1 diabetes. In nucleotides, the CDR3 is TGTGCCAGTAGTTCAGGCCGCGAGGGGTTTTATTCACCCCTCCACTTT. It yields the protein CASSSGREGFYSPLHF.